These 3 T cell receptor beta chains were all obtained from the same sample, sequenced in a study of shared clonotypes between healthy human individuals. TCRdb's copy holds only in-frame clones and misses some; the assay was immunoSEQ multiplex PCR. Of 650,000 to 800,000 clones in the sample, roughly 72% were seen once. The sequencing input was memory CD4+ T cells sorted from blood. The subset was: CD45RA-negative fraction. These receptors came from a young woman in good health.

The chain carries TRBV2 and TRBJ2-1; 7 bases align to TRBD1. Germline CDR1 reads SNHLY; CDR2 reads FYNNEI. The CDR3 sequence is 14 residues long. After removal of 8 bases from V and 8 bases from J, the junction contained 12 bases not matched to a gene. CDR3 nucleotides: TGTGCCAGCCTCGGCCAGGGGGAGTCGGATGAGCAGTTCTTC. It encodes CASLGQGESDEQFF.

This clone occurred many times. V gene TRBV30 combines with J gene TRBJ2-1, with a tentative D call TRBD2 (5 bases). V was pared by 4 bases and J by 5 bases, with 18 bases between. The CDR3 extends over 15 amino acids. Germline V gives CDR1 GTSNPN, CDR2 SVGIG (reference sequence). The DNA of the CDR3 is TGTGCCTGGACTCGACCCCTCGGGGAACACAATGAGCAGTTCTTC. Its translation: CAWTRPLGEHNEQFF.

The chain uses TRBV19 and TRBJ1-4; D uncertain. V lost 2 bases and J lost 0, with 10 bases in between. Germline V gene data show CDR1 as LNHDA and CDR2 as SQIVND (reference sequence). The CDR3 length is 16 residues. This CDR3 is CASSIMTATTNEKLFF. The CDR3 DNA sequence: TGTGCCAGTAGTATAATGACGGCAACAACTAATGAAAAACTGTTTTTT. Full variable domain (outside the CDR3, taken from reference TRBV19 and TRBJ1-4): DGGITQSPKYLFRKEGQNVTLSCEQNLNHDAMYWYRQDPGQGLRLIYYSQIVNDFQKGDIAEGYSVSREKKESFPLTVTSAQKNPTAFYLCASSIMTATTNEKLFFGSGTQLSVL.